This TCR beta chain was found in a study of draining lymph node invasion in breast cancer (dated by TCRdb to the early 2020s). About the investigation overall: Histology and cytokeratin immunohistochemistry were used to diagnose nodal metastasis, and EpCAM/CD45 flow cytometry was used to confirm the diagnosis. In a separate targeted assay, sorted memory regulatory T cells and memory conventional CD4 T cells were compared across breast cancer tissues by bulk TCR-beta CDR3 sequencing. Each patient contributed matched non-invaded and tumor-invaded tumor-draining lymph nodes plus the primary tumor, profiled for both Treg and Tconv subsets. In the separate targeted TCR sequencing, lymph nodes from 5 or 6 patients were covered, and primary tumors were sequenced for three of those patients.

V gives up 2 bases and J gives up 0 bases, and the segment between their germline ends measures 12 bases. The CDR3, from cysteine to phenylalanine, totals 15 residues. Here the CDR3 DNA is all that survives: 45 bases in frame from base 1. CDR1 and CDR2 were assigned from the germline V gene as SGHRS and YFSETQ. As concerns this clonotype: Its specific antigen is unknown. Per-base qualities were not stored, and no clone one base away is much larger.

CD4+ CD45RA- CD25- cells were sorted as memory conventional CD4 T cells. Tumor-draining lymph nodes were classified as non-invaded or invaded according to absence or presence of metastatic tumor cells. T cells were pre-enriched with a Miltenyi Pan T Cell isolation kit before staining and sorting. Primary tumors were characterized by immunohistochemistry for estrogen receptor, progesterone receptor, HER2 and Ki-67. Fresh surgical tissue was processed within a few hours after surgery by being cut into small fragments. The tissue fragments were digested enzymatically for 15 to 20 minutes with Liberase TL plus DNase and were then passed through a 40-micrometer strainer. After DAPI live/dead staining, sorting was performed on a BD FACS Aria II with about 97-99% purity. Sorted cells were lysed in TCL buffer and RNA was purified with a Norgen Single Cell RNA purification kit including DNase treatment. Libraries were made using bulk RNA-seq. TCRdb names Illumina HiSeq 2500 as the instrument used. Concerning the study's data processing: CDR3 sequences in the separate targeted TCR-seq dataset were extracted from raw reads and quantified using MiXCR version 2.1.5 with default parameters. Each TCR-beta clone in the separate targeted TCR-seq dataset was defined by the V gene, J gene and CDR3 sequence taken together. The separate targeted TCR-seq dataset was filtered by first dropping clones with fewer than three counts and then keeping only the 90% most strongly expressed clones in each sample. For each tissue in the separate targeted TCR-seq dataset, Treg-Tconv overlap was calculated by dividing the number of shared clones by the total number of Treg clones and multiplying by 100. TCRdb reanalyzed the raw reads on its own, using fastp at Q25 for trimming and MiXCR for clone calling, and kept in-frame beta chains. Identical CDR3 protein sequences are pooled into one entry, listed with their most common genes and DNA. These V and J calls originate from TCRdb's pipeline instead of the authors' own analysis. The sample yields approximately 3,100 distinct CDR3 sequences; about three quarters were counted once. Roughly 9.7% of the sample is in the top ten clones.

Findings and caveats that apply to the study as a whole: Tracking of the top-100 tumor clones could be carried out in just a couple of patients. Per tissue, roughly 12-25% of Treg TCRs were found to be shared with Tconvs, and this sharing was interpreted as suggesting peripheral Treg induction. Whether Treg conversion occurred in a given organ or whether converted Tregs recirculated between nodes and tumor could not be resolved from the data. TCRs shared between Treg and Tconv subsets were regarded as suggestive, but not proof, of a common clonal origin. In the targeted TCR-seq data, Tregs appeared to be more clonally expanded than Tconvs in all tissues, and lower diversity was found for both subsets in tumor than in lymph nodes. Detection of some of the top 100 tumor clones in both invaded and non-invaded nodes suggests recirculation between tumor and draining nodes.

This clonotype was sampled from a female donor with luminal breast cancer. The sample was sorted memory CD4+ effector T cells from a lymph node. In light of the paper, this sample's cell subset or site label describes: CD45RA-negative sorted CD4+ T cells (memory Tconv or effector/memory Treg). The chain employs TRBV5-1 and TRBJ2-7; no D gene call is confident. The CDR3 region has the sequence CASSLNSWSSYEQYF. The bases read TGCGCCAGCAGCTTAAATAGCTGGAGCTCCTACGAGCAGTACTTC.